The clone carrying this T cell receptor beta chain has just a few counts. Libraries were prepared by immunoSEQ multiplex PCR; TCRdb keeps only in-frame clonotypes and omits some of them. The table includes under 130,000 clones, 67% detected once. V lost 4 bases to trimming and J lost 2 bases; unmatched junction nucleotides: 3. This CDR3 region has 14 residues. From germline, CDR1 is SNHLY and CDR2 FYNNEI. The data were taken from a study of shared clonotypes between healthy human individuals. Across the study: Each donor contributed plates that comprised three CD4 naive, three CD4 memory, two CD8 naive and one CD8 memory.

All participating donors were Caucasian adults from Nashville, Tennessee. This sequence originates from a woman aged 25-40 years in good health. This sequence joins TRBV2 and TRBJ2-7; TRBD2 aligns across 9 bases. Source material: memory CD8+ T cells sorted from blood. This sample's subset: CD45RO+ cells pooled with CCR7-negative TemRA cells. The CDR3 nucleotides are TGTGCCAGCAGTGGGACTAGCGTGACCTACGAGCAGTACTTC. As protein: CASSGTSVTYEQYF. Full variable domain (missing parts from reference TRBV2 and TRBJ2-7): EPEVTQTPSHQVTQMGQEVILRCVPISNHLYFYWYRQILGQKVEFLVSFYNNEISEKSEIFDDQFSVERPDGSNFTLKIRSTKLEDSAMYFCASSGTSVTYEQYFGPGTRLTVT.